The next 14 T cell receptor beta chains were all read from a single sample in a study of beta chain features in type 1 diabetes. Regarding the study as a whole: Moderate yet significant TCRB CDR3 shortening was seen in Type 1 diabetes patients in all four CD4+ subsets.

Expressed TCRB transcripts were sequenced because the entire RNA isolate underwent reverse transcription. Repertoires were generated with immunoSEQ multiplex PCR, while TCRdb's copy carries only in-frame clones and drops some. The data contain 300,000 to 350,000 clones, roughly 13% of them singletons. These TCRs' antigens remain unknown. The sequenced sample consisted of naive CD4+ T cells from blood. All receptors derive from a woman between 18 and 29 years old with type 1 diabetes.

In DNA, the CDR3 is TGTGCCAGCAGCCAAACGGTCCGGGGAACTGAAGCTTTCTTT. Translated: CASSQTVRGTEAFF. This chain joins TRBV7-9 and TRBJ1-1, with unresolved D. Germline CDR1 reads SEHNR; CDR2 reads FQNEAQ (reference sequence). This CDR3 region has 14 residues. Trimming cost V 5 bases and J 5 bases, with 15 bases left between them.

This clone was found a few times. The V gene is TRBV28, the J gene TRBJ2-7; D is ambiguous. CDR1 and CDR2 (germline): MDHEN, SYDVKM. Deletions cut 3 bases from V and 0 bases from J, with 15 bases between. This CDR3 has 16 amino acids. The CDR3 here is CASSLRSFSSSYEQYF. DNA for the CDR3: TGTGCCAGCAGTTTGAGGAGCTTTTCGAGCTCCTACGAGCAGTACTTC.

The V call is TRBV7-2, the J call TRBJ2-7; the D gene is possibly TRBD1 (6 bases). Trimming shortened V by 5 bases and J by 5 bases, and 13 bases separated the two germline ends. The germline CDR1 and CDR2 sequences are SGHTA and FQGNSA. The CDR3 has 13 residues. The CDR3 region has the DNA TGTGCCAGCAGCGCAACGTGGACAGACGAGCAGTACTTC. It is translated as CASSATWTDEQYF.

This clone was picked up a small number of times. The V call is TRBV4-2, the J call TRBJ1-1; the D is unclear. This CDR3 contains 15 residues. V was pared by 4 bases and J by 1 base, with 13 bases between. Germline V gene lookup returns CDR1 LGHNA and CDR2 YNFKEQ. The CDR3 reads CASSLEAAGNTEAFF. Written as DNA, the CDR3 is TGTGCCAGCAGCCTCGAAGCGGCAGGGAACACTGAAGCTTTCTTT.

The V gene is TRBV19, the J gene TRBJ2-3, with D hard to call. CDR1 is LNHDA, CDR2 SQIVND, per germline (reference sequence). V shed 4 bases and J shed 2 bases, with 10 bases lying between them. The CDR3 sequence is 14 residues long. As DNA, the CDR3 is TGTGCCAGTAGTAGAACAGTCTACACAGATACGCAGTATTTT. Its translation is CASSRTVYTDTQYF.

This chain uses TRBV18 with TRBJ1-1, with D possibly TRBD1 on 6 matching bases. The germline V gene has CDR1 KGHSH and CDR2 LQKENI. Trimming removed 3 bases at V and 5 bases at J, with 19 bases between. This CDR3 spans 16 amino acids. CDR3 amino acids: CASSPPGGGAWTEAFF. CDR3 coding DNA: TGTGCCAGCTCACCCCCCGGGGGGGGCGCTTGGACTGAAGCTTTCTTT.

This clone was counted between two and nine times. The rearrangement uses TRBV5-1 and TRBJ2-1; 14 bases align to TRBD2. Germline V gene lookup returns CDR1 SGHRS and CDR2 YFSETQ. V lost 3 bases to trimming and J lost 7 bases; unmatched junction nucleotides: 9. The CDR3 extends over 17 amino acids. The CDR3 protein is CASSSSTSGRARNEQFF. For the CDR3, the DNA is TGCGCCAGCAGCTCGTCGACTAGCGGGAGGGCCAGGAATGAGCAGTTCTTC.

This chain links TRBV15 with TRBJ2-1; TRBD1 might be the D (6 bases). CDR1 is LNHNV and CDR2 is YYDKDF in the germline V gene (reference sequence). CDR3 length equals 14 residues. Trimming cost V 4 bases and J 4 bases, with 11 bases left between them. CDR3 DNA: TGTGCCACCAGCACGGACAGTTATTACAATGAGCAGTTCTTC. Amino acids: CATSTDSYYNEQFF.

The chain is built from TRBV6-6 and TRBJ2-1; 11 nucleotides align to TRBD2. V lost 7 bases, J lost 0 bases, and 5 bases stayed unmatched. Germline V gives CDR1 MNHNY, CDR2 SVGAGI (reference sequence). The CDR3 is made up of 16 amino acids. This CDR3 is CASKGLAESSYNEQFF. Written as DNA, the CDR3 is TGTGCCAGCAAGGGACTAGCGGAGAGCTCCTACAATGAGCAGTTCTTC.

This rearrangement joins TRBV19 to TRBJ2-1; TRBD2 matches at 8 bases. CDR3 length: 16 amino acids. With V trimmed by 6 bases and J by 5 bases, 12 bases remained unmatched. The germline CDR1 and CDR2 sequences are LNHDA and SQIVND (reference sequence). DNA for the CDR3: TGTGCCAGTAGGCTTCCGGGAGGGCGAGGAGACAATGAGCAGTTCTTC. Protein sequence: CASRLPGGRGDNEQFF.

This clone has more than one count but fewer than ten. This chain joins TRBV15 and TRBJ2-1, with 12 bases fitting TRBD2. From germline, CDR1 is LNHNV and CDR2 YYDKDF (reference sequence). The CDR3 contains 17 residues. V lost 3 bases to trimming and J lost 4 bases; unmatched junction nucleotides: 7. As DNA, the CDR3 is TGTGCCACCAGCAGGGGCGGGACTAGCGGGCGATACAATGAGCAGTTCTTC. The encoded protein is CATSRGGTSGRYNEQFF.

Only a few counts were recorded for this clone. V usage is TRBV7-9 and J usage is TRBJ1-2, with 9 bases identical to TRBD1. CDR3 length: 15 amino acids. V dropped 4 bases and J dropped 6; count of bases not matched to a gene: 9. Germline CDR1 is SEHNR and CDR2 is FQNEAQ (reference sequence). The DNA of the CDR3 is TGTGCCAGCAGCTATGCGGGACAGGGAGGTCATGGCTACACCTTC. It translates to CASSYAGQGGHGYTF.

This clone has a handful of counts. V is TRBV7-2 and J is TRBJ2-1; 10 bases are a match to TRBD2. V shed 6 bases, J shed 11 bases, and the junction held 13 bases outside the gene matches. This CDR3 contains 15 residues. Germline V gene lookup returns CDR1 SGHTA and CDR2 FQGNSA. CDR3 in amino acids: CASSLQTSGHDQQFF. The CDR3 DNA follows: TGTGCCAGCAGTCTACAGACTAGCGGGCACGATCAGCAGTTCTTC.

J is TRBJ2-2 and V is TRBV18; the D is unclear. The CDR3 sequence is 14 residues long. Germline loops: CDR1 KGHSH, CDR2 LQKENI. The germline V and J ends were trimmed by 6 bases and 4 bases, with 12 bases remaining between them. CDR3 loop: CASSPSWATGELFF. CDR3 DNA sequence: TGTGCCAGCTCCCCCAGCTGGGCCACCGGGGAGCTGTTTTTT.